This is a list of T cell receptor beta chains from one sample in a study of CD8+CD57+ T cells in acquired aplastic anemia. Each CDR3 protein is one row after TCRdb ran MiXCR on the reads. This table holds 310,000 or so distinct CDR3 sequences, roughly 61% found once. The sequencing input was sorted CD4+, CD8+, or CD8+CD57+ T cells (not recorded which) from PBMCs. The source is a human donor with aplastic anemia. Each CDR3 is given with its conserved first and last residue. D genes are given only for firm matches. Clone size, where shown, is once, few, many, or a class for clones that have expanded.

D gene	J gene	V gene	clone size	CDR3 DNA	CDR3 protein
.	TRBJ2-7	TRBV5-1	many	TGCGCCAGCGCCGTTGCGAGCGGAGCATACGAGCAGTACTTC	CASAVASGAYEQYF
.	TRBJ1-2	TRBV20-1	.	TGCAGTGCTGCTCACACACAGGGATATAACTATGGCTACACCTTC	CSAAHTQGYNYGYTF
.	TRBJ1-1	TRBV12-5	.	TGTGCTAGCACCCTAACAGTGACGCGCCCACCCCTGATGAACACTGAAGCTTTCTTT	CASTLTVTRPPLMNTEAFF
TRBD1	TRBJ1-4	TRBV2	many	TGTGCCAGCAGTAGGGACAGGGGGGATGAAAAACTGTTTTTT	CASSRDRGDEKLFF
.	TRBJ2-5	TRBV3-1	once	TGTGCCAGCAGCCAAGTTGCCGGGGCAAGGGGTGCGTTC	CASSQVAGARGAF
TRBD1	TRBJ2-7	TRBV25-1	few	TGTGCCAGCAGTCCCTTAATGGACAGGGGGCTATACGAGCAGTACTTC	CASSPLMDRGLYEQYF
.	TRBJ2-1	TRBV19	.	TGTGCCAGTAGCGCCCGGGACCTCAGAATCAATGAGCAGTTCTTC	CASSARDLRINEQFF
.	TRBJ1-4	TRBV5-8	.	TGTGCCAGCAGCCTCAGGGAAGTAGGGCCCCCGGTTGAAAAACTGTTTTTT	CASSLREVGPPVEKLFF
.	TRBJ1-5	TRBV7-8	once	TGTGCCAGCAGCTTACGGGCTAGAAGGGAGCCCCAGCATTTT	CASSLRARREPQHF
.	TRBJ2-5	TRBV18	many	TGTGCCAGCTCACAACCACTAGTAGAGACCCAGTACTTC	CASSQPLVETQYF
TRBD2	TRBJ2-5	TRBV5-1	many	TGCGCCAGCAGCTCAACCGGGACTAGCTTAGAGACCCAGTACTTC	CASSSTGTSLETQYF
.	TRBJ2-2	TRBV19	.	TGTGCTACAGTAGTATTTAACACCGGGGAGCTGTTTTTT	CATVVFNTGELFF
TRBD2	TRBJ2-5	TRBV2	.	TGTGCCACATCCAGTTGGACTAGCGGGGGAAGGAAGACCCAGTACTTC	CATSSWTSGGRKTQYF
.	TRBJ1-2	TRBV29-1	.	TGCAGCGGGGGGGAGGCGAGTATTCGTGGCTACACCTTC	CSGGEASIRGYTF
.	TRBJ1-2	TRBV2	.	TGTGCCAGCAGTAGACAGCTAGGAGGCTACACCTTC	CASSRQLGGYTF
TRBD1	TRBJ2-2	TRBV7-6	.	TGTGCCAGCAGCTTGAGGACAGGGAAGGACACCGGGGAGCTGTTTTTT	CASSLRTGKDTGELFF
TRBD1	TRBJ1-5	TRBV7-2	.	TGTGCCAGCAGCTTCGGGGACAGCCTCAATCAGCCCCAGCATTTT	CASSFGDSLNQPQHF
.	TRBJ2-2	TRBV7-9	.	TGTGCCAGCAGCTTAGTAGCGGACACCGGGGAGCTGTTTTTT	CASSLVADTGELFF
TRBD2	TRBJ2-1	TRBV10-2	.	TGCGCCAGCAGTGAGGGTCGGGGGGGGTACAATGAGCAGTTCTTC	CASSEGRGGYNEQFF
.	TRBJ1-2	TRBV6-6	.	TGTGCCAGCAGTCTCTATGGCTACACCTTC	CASSLYGYTF
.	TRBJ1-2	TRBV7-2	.	TGTGCCAGCAGCTTGGTACAGTCCGGCGGCTACACCTTC	CASSLVQSGGYTF
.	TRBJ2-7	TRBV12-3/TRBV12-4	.	TGTGCCAGCAGTTTAGCGCGTGGGGAGCAGTACTTC	CASSLARGEQYF
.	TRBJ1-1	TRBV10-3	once	TGTGCCATCAGTGACCCACTTCGGTGGGATGAAGCTTTCTTT	CAISDPLRWDEAFF
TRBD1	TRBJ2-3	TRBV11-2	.	TGTGCCAGCAGCTTGGGGACAGGGATAGATACGCAGTATTTT	CASSLGTGIDTQYF
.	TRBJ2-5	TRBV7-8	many	TGTGCCAGCAGCTTGATGGACATTAGGAAGGAGACCCAGTACTTC	CASSLMDIRKETQYF
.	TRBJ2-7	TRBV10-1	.	TGCGCCAGCAGTGAACGCGCCGGATACGAGCAGTACTTC	CASSERAGYEQYF
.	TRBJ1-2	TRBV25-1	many	TGTGCCAGCGCACTGGGTAATGGCTACACCTTC	CASALGNGYTF
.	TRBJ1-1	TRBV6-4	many	TGTGCCAGCAGTCAAGACAGGTTAAGTATGAACACTGAAGCTTTCTTT	CASSQDRLSMNTEAFF